Reported below is one T cell receptor beta chain. Its antigen is undetermined. The data originate from a study of T cells in localized non-small cell lung cancer. Study observations and caveats: Uninvolved adjacent lung showed peak T cell clonality, exceeding tumor.

The assay was immunoSEQ multiplex PCR, and TCRdb's table has in-frame clones only and misses some. The table lists around 80,000 clones, 80% of them singletons, with under 25% in the top ten. This CDR3 has 15 amino acids. The sample consisted of PBMCs, taken before any cancer treatment. The receptor's source is a man aged 40 to 70 with stage II squamous cell lung carcinoma. The chain links TRBV21-1 to TRBJ2-3; the DNA was not used to check the table's D call, TRBD2. TRBV21-1 is deemed a pseudogene. This CDR3 reads CASSKAGGLPDTQYF. The CDR3 DNA follows: TGTGCCAGCAGCAAAGCAGGAGGCTTGCCAGATACGCAGTATTTT.